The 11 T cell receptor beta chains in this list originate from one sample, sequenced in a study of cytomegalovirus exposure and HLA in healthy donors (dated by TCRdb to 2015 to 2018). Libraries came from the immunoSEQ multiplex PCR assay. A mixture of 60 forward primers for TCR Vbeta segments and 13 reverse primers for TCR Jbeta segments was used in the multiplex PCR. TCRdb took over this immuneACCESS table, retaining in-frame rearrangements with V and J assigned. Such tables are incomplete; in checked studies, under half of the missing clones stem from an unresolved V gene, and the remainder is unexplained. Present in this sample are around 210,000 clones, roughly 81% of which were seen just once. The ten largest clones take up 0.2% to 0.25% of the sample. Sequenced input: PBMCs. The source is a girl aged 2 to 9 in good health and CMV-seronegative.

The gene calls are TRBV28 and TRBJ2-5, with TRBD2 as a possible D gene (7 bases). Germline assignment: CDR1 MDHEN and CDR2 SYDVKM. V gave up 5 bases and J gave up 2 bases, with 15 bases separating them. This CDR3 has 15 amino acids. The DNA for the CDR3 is TGTGCCAGCAGTGAACAGGGAGGGGGGCAAGAGACCCAGTACTTC. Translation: CASSEQGGGQETQYF. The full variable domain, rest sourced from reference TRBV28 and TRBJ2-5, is DVKVTQSSRYLVKRTGEKVFLECVQDMDHENMFWYRQDPGLGLRLIYFSYDVKMKEKGDIPEGYSVSREKKERFSLILESASTNQTSMYLCASSEQGGGQETQYFGPGTRLLVL.

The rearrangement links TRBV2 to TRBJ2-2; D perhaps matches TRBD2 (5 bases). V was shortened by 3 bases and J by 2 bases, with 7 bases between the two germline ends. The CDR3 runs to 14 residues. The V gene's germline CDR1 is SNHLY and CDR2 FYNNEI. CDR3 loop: CASSDRTNTGELFF. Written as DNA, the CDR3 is TGTGCCAGCAGTGACAGGACTAACACCGGGGAGCTGTTTTTT.

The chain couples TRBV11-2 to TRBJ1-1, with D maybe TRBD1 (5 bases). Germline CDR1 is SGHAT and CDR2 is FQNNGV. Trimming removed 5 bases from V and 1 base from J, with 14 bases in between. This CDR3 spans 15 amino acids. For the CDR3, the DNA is TGTGCCAGCAGCCCGGACCGGGGGAGGAACACTGAAGCTTTCTTT. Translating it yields CASSPDRGRNTEAFF.

The CDR3: CASSFTSGRTEQYF. CDR3 in DNA: TGTGCCAGCAGCTTTACTAGCGGGAGGACCGAGCAGTACTTC. The chain couples TRBV5-6 to TRBJ2-7; 12 nucleotides match TRBD2. This CDR3 has 14 residues. Per germline, CDR1 SGHDT and CDR2 YYEEEE. V shed 2 bases, J shed 6 bases, and the junction held 3 bases outside the gene matches.

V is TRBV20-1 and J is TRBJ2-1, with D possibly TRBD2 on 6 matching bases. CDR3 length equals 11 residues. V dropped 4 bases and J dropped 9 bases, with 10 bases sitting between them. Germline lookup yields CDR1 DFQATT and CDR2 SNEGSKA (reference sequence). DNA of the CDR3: TGCAGTGCTATTTCCGGGGGTGAGCAGTTCTTC. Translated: CSAISGGEQFF.

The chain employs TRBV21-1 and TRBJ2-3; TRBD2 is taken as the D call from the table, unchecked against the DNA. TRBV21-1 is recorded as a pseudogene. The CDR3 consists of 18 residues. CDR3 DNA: TGTGCCAGCAGCACCAAATTAAGCCCGGGAGCCCACACAGATACGCAGTATTTT. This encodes CASSTKLSPGAHTDTQYF.

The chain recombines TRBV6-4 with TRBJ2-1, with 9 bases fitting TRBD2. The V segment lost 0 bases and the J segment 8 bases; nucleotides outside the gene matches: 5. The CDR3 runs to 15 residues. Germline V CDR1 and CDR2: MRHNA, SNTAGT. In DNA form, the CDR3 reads TGTGCCAGCAGTGACTCTGGCGGGGGGGCCCATGAGCAGTTCTTC. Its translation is CASSDSGGGAHEQFF.

The CDR3 spells CASSSGGETQYF. CDR3 coding DNA: TGTGCCAGCAGTTCAGGGGGGGAGACCCAGTACTTC. This chain joins TRBV27 and TRBJ2-5; maybe TRBD1 (7 bases). CDR1 MNHEY and CDR2 SMNVEV come from the germline V gene (reference sequence). V lost 4 bases and J lost 5, with 8 bases in between. This CDR3 has 12 residues.

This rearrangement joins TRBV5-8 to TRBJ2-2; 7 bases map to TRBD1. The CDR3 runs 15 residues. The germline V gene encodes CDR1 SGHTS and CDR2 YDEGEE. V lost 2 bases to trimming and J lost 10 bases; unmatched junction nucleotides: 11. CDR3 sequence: CASSFRGTDGTELFF. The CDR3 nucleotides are TGTGCCAGCAGCTTTAGGGGGACAGATGGTACGGAGCTGTTTTTT.

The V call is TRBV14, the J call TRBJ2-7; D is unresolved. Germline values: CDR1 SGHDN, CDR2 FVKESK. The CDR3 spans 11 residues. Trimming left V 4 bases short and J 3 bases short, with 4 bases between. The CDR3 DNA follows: TGTGCCAGCAGCCCCCGCTACGAGCAGTACTTC. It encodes CASSPRYEQYF.

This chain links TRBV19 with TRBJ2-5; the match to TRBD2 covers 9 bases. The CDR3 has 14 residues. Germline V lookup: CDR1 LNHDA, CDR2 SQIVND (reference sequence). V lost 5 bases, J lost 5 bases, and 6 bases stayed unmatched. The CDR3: CASSRGRARETQYF. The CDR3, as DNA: TGTGCCAGTAGTCGCGGGAGGGCCCGGGAGACCCAGTACTTC.